These T cell receptor beta chains were read from a single sample in a study of blood T cell repertoires in COVID-19. Libraries were prepared by immunoSEQ multiplex PCR; TCRdb keeps only in-frame clonotypes and omits some of them. The sample shows about 190,000 clones, about 83% of them seen only once. Input material: peripheral blood. These receptors were taken from an older woman with active or convalescent COVID-19. Each CDR3 is given with its conserved first and last residue. A D gene is named only where the DNA matches it firmly. Part of the rows lack a size; the others show once, few, many or a class for expanded clones.

V gene,clone size,D gene,J gene,CDR3 DNA,CDR3 protein
TRBV5-1,NA,NA,TRBJ1-2,TGCGCTAGCAGCTCCTCGTCGGGGGTCGGCTACACCTTC,CASSSSSGVGYTF
TRBV18,NA,TRBD1,TRBJ1-5,TGTGCCAGCTCACCGGGACAGGGGAATCAGCCCCAGCATTTT,CASSPGQGNQPQHF
TRBV7-9,NA,NA,TRBJ2-2,TGTGCCAGCAGATTCACGGGACACAACACCGGGGAGCTGTTTTTT,CASRFTGHNTGELFF
TRBV7-6,NA,TRBD2,TRBJ2-6,TGTGCCAGCAGCTTACCCGCTCACCCGACTAGCGGGAGGGCTGGGGTCAACGTCCTGACTTTC,CASSLPAHPTSGRAGVNVLTF
TRBV7-2,NA,NA,TRBJ2-3,TGTGCCAGCAGCTTACAAAACTCGGATACGCAGTATTTT,CASSLQNSDTQYF
TRBV29-1,NA,TRBD1,TRBJ2-7,TGCAGCGTTGCGCCGGGACAGGGCCCCTACGAGCAGTACTTC,CSVAPGQGPYEQYF
TRBV27,NA,NA,TRBJ1-1,TGTGCCAGCAGTTTGAGGGCGAGGACTGAAGCTTTCTTT,CASSLRARTEAFF
TRBV28,NA,TRBD2,TRBJ2-5,TGTGCCAGTGTTAGCGGGAGGCGGTACCAAGAGACCCAGTACTTC,CASVSGRRYQETQYF
TRBV19,once,NA,TRBJ2-3,TGTGCCAGTAGTTTTATGAGGTCGCGGACAGGCACAGATACGCAGTATTTT,CASSFMRSRTGTDTQYF
TRBV2,NA,NA,TRBJ1-3,TGTGCCAGCAGTGCGGGGTTCTCTGGAAACACCATATATTTT,CASSAGFSGNTIYF
TRBV29-1,few,TRBD1,TRBJ2-5,TGCAGCGTTGTTCTGAACAGGGGGCGAGAGACCCAGTACTTC,CSVVLNRGRETQYF
TRBV20-1,NA,NA,TRBJ2-7,TGCAGTGCGACCGGAGTAGAGCAGTACTTC,CSATGVEQYF
TRBV5-1,NA,TRBD1,TRBJ2-1,TGCGCCAGCAGCTCGGACAGGTTAGAGCAGTTCTTC,CASSSDRLEQFF
TRBV18,once,TRBD2,TRBJ2-5,TGTGCCAGCTCACCACCGGAGGGAGGGAGGCAGACCCAGTACTTC,CASSPPEGGRQTQYF
TRBV11-2,NA,NA,TRBJ2-7,TGTGCCAGCAGCTTAGTGCGTAACTCCTACGAGCAGTACTTC,CASSLVRNSYEQYF
TRBV7-2,NA,TRBD1,TRBJ1-6,TGTGCCAGCAGCTCGGGACAGAGTAATTCACCCCTCCACTTT,CASSSGQSNSPLHF
TRBV2,once,NA,TRBJ2-5,TGTGCCAGCAGTTTACAGCGGGTCCAAGAGACCCAGTACTTC,CASSLQRVQETQYF